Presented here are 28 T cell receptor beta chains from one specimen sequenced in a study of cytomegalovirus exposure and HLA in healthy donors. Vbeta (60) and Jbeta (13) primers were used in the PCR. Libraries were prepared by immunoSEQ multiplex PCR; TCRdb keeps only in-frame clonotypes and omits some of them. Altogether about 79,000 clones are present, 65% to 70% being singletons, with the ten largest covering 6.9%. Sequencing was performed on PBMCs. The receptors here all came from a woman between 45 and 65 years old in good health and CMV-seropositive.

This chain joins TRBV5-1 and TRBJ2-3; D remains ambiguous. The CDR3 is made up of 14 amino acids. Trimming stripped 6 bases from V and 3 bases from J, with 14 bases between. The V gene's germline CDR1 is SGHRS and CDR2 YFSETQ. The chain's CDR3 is CASTRSPSTDTQYF. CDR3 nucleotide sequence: TGCGCCAGCACTAGGAGCCCCTCTACAGATACGCAGTATTTT.

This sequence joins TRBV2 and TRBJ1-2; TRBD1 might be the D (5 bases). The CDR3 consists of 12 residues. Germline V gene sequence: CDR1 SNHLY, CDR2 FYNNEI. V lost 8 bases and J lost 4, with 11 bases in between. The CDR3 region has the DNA TGTGCCAGCCTCGCAGGGATCTATGGCTACACCTTC. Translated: CASLAGIYGYTF. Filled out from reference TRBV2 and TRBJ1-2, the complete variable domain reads EPEVTQTPSHQVTQMGQEVILRCVPISNHLYFYWYRQILGQKVEFLVSFYNNEISEKSEIFDDQFSVERPDGSNFTLKIRSTKLEDSAMYFCASLAGIYGYTFGSGTRLTVV.

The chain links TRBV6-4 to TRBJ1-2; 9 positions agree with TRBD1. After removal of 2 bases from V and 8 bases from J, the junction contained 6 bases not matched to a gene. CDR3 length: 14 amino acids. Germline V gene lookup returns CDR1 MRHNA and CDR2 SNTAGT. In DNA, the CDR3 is TGTGCCAGCAGTGACGGGCCGACAGGGGGGGGCTACACCTTC. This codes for CASSDGPTGGGYTF.

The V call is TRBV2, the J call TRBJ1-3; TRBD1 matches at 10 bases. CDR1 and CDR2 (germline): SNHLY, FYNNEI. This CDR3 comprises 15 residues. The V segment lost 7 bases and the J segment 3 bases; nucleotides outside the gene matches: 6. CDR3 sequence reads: CASTRDRGHGNTIYF. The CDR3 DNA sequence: TGTGCCAGCACTAGGGACAGGGGCCATGGAAACACCATATATTTT.

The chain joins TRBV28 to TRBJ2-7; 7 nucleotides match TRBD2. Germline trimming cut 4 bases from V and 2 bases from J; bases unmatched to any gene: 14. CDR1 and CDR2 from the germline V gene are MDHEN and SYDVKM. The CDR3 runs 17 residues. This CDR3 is CASSSSWEGRIPYEQYV. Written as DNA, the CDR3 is TGTGCCAGCAGTTCCAGTTGGGAGGGACGAATCCCCTACGAGCAGTACGTC.

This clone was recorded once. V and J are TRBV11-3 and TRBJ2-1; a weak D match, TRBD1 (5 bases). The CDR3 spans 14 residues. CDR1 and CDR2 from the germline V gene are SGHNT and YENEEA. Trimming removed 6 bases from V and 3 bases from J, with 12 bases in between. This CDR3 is CASSADSVYNEQFF. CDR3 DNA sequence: TGTGCCAGCAGTGCAGACAGTGTCTACAATGAGCAGTTCTTC. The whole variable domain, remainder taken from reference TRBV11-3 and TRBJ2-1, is EAGVVQSPRYKIIEKKQPVAFWCNPISGHNTLYWYLQNLGQGPELLIRYENEEAVDDSQLPKDRFSAERLKGVDSTLKIQPAELGDSAVYLCASSADSVYNEQFFGPGTRLTVL.

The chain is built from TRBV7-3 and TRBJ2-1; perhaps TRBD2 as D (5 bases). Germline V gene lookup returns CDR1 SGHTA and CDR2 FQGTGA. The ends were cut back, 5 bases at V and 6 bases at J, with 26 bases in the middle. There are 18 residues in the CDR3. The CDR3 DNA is TGTGCCAGCAGCGGTACTACCAACGTTCGGACTTTTCTCAATGAGCAGTTCTTC. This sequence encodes CASSGTTNVRTFLNEQFF.

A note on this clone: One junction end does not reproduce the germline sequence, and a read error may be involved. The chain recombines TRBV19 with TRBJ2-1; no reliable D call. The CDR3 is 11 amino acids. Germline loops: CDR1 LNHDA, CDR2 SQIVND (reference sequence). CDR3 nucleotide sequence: TGTGCCAGTGGTCAATACACTGAGCAGTTCTTC. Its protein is CASGQYTEQFF.

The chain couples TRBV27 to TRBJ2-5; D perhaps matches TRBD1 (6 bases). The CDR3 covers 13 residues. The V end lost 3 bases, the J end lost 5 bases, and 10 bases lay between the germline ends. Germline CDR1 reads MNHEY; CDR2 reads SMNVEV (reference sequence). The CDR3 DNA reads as TGTGCCAGCAGTTTGTGGCAGGGGGAGACCCAGTACTTC. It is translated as CASSLWQGETQYF.

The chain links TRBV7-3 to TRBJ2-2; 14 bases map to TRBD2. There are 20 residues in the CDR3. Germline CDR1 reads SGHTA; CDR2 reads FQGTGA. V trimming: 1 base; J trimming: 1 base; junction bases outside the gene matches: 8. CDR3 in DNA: TGTGCCAGCAGCTTAAAGGCCCCCGGGACTAGCGGGAGGAACACCGGGGAGCTGTTTTTT. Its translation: CASSLKAPGTSGRNTGELFF.

CDR3 region: CASSLEGRYQPQHF. For the CDR3, the DNA is TGTGCCAGCAGTCTGGAGGGCCGATATCAGCCCCAGCATTTT. The J gene is TRBJ1-5, the V gene TRBV27; D is unresolved. Trimming stripped 5 bases from V and 5 bases from J, with 13 bases between. This CDR3 is 14 amino acids long. CDR1 and CDR2 from the germline V gene are MNHEY and SMNVEV (reference sequence).

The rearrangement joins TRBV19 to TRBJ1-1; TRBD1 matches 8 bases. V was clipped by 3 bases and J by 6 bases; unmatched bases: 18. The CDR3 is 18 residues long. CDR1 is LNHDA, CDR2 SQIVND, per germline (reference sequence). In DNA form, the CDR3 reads TGTGCCAGTAGTATTAGATCGACAGGGGTAGGCTTCAGGGCTGAAGCTTTCTTT. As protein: CASSIRSTGVGFRAEAFF.

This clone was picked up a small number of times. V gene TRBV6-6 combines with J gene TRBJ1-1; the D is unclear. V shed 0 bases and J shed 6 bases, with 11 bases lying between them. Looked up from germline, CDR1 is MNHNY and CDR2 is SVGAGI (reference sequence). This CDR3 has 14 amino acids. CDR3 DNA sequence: TGTGCCAGCAGTTACTCGGCCTCTTTGGCTGAAGCTTTCTTT. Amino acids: CASSYSASLAEAFF.

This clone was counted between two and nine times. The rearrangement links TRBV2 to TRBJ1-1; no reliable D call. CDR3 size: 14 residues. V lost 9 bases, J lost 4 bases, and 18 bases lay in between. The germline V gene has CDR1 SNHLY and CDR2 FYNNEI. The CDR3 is CASPVTGYRTEAFF. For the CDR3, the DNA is TGTGCCAGTCCCGTCACCGGTTACCGCACTGAAGCTTTCTTT. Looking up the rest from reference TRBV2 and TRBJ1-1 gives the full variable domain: EPEVTQTPSHQVTQMGQEVILRCVPISNHLYFYWYRQILGQKVEFLVSFYNNEISEKSEIFDDQFSVERPDGSNFTLKIRSTKLEDSAMYFCASPVTGYRTEAFFGQGTRLTVV.

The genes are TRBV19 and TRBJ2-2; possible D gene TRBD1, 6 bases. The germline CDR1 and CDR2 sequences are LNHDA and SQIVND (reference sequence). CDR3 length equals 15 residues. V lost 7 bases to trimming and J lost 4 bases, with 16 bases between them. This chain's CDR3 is CASTEQGVSTGELFF. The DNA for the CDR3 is TGTGCCAGTACCGAACAGGGTGTTAGCACCGGGGAGCTGTTTTTT.

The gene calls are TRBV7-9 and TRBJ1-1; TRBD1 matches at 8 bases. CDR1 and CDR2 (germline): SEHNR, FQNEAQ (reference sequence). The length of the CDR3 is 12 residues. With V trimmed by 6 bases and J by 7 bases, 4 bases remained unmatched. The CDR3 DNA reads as TGTGCCAGCAGGACAGGGGAGGGTGAAGCTTTCTTT. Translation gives CASRTGEGEAFF.

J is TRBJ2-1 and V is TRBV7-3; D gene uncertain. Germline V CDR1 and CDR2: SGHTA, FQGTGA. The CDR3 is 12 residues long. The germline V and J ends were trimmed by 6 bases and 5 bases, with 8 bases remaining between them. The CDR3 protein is CASRLANNEQFF. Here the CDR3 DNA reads TGTGCCAGCAGGCTGGCAAACAATGAGCAGTTCTTC.

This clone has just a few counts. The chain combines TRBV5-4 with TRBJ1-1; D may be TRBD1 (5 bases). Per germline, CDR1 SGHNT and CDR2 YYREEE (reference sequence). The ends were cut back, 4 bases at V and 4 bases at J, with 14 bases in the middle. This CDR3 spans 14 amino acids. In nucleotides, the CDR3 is TGTGCCAGCAGCCGGGGGGGGGAAGGCACTGAAGCTTTCTTT. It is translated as CASSRGGEGTEAFF.

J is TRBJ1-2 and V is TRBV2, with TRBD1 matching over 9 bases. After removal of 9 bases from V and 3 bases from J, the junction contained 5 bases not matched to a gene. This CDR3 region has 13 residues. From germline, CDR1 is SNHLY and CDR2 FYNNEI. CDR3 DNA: TGTGCCAGAGCCCGGGACAGGGACTATGGCTACACCTTC. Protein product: CARARDRDYGYTF. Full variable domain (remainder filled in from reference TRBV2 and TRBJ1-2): EPEVTQTPSHQVTQMGQEVILRCVPISNHLYFYWYRQILGQKVEFLVSFYNNEISEKSEIFDDQFSVERPDGSNFTLKIRSTKLEDSAMYFCARARDRDYGYTFGSGTRLTVV.

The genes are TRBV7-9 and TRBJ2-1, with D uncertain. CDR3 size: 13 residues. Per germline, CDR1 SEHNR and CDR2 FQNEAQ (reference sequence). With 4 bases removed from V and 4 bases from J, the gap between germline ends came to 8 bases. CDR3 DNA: TGTGCCAGCAGCTCCCTAGGATACAATGAGCAGTTCTTC. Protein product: CASSSLGYNEQFF.

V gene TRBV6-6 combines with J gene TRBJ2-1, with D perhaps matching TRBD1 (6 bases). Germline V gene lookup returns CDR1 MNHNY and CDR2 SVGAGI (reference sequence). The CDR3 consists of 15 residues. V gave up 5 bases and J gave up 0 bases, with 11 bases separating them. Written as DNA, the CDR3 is TGTGCCAGCAGTAGAGGACAGAGCTCCTACAATGAGCAGTTCTTC. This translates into CASSRGQSSYNEQFF.

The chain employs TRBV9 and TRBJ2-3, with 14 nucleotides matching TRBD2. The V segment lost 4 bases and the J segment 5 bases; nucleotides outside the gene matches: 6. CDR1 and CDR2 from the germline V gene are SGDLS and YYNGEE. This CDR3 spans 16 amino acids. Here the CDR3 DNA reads TGTGCCAGCAGCTCGCGACTAGCGGGGGGGCAAGATACGCAGTATTTT. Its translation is CASSSRLAGGQDTQYF.

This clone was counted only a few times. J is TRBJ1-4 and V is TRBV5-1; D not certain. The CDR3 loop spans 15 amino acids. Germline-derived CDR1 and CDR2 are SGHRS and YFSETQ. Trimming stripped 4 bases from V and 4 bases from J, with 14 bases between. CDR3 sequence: CASSRHPDRNEKLFF. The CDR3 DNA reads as TGCGCCAGCAGCCGACATCCTGACCGTAATGAAAAACTGTTTTTT.

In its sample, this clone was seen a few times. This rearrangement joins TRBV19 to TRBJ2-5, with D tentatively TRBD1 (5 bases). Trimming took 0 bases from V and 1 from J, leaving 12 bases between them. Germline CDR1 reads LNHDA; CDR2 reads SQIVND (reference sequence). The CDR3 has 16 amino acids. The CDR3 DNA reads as TGTGCCAGTAGTATAGATGTCAGCCAGGGCCAAGAGACCCAGTACTTC. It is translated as CASSIDVSQGQETQYF. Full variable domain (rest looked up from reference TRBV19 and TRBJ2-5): DGGITQSPKYLFRKEGQNVTLSCEQNLNHDAMYWYRQDPGQGLRLIYYSQIVNDFQKGDIAEGYSVSREKKESFPLTVTSAQKNPTAFYLCASSIDVSQGQETQYFGPGTRLLVL.

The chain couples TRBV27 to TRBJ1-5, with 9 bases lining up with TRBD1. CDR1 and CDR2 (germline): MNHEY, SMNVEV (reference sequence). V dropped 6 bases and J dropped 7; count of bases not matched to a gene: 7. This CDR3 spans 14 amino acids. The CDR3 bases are TGTGCCAGCAGCTCAGGGACAGGGAAACAGCCCCAGCATTTT. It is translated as CASSSGTGKQPQHF.

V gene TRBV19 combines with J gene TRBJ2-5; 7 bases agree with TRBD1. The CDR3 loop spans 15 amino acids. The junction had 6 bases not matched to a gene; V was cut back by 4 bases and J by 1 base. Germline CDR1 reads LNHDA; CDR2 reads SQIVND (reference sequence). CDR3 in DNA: TGTGCCAGTAGTAACCGGGACAGATTCCAAGAGACCCAGTACTTC. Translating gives CASSNRDRFQETQYF.

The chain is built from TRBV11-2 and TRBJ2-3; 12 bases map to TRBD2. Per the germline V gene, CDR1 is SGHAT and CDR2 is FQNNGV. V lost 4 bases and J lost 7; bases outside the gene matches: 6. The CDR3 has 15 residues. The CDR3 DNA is TGTGCCAGCAGCTCACAACGGACTAGCGGGAATACGCAGTATTTT. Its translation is CASSSQRTSGNTQYF. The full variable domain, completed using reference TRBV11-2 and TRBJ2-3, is EAGVAQSPRYKIIEKRQSVAFWCNPISGHATLYWYQQILGQGPKLLIQFQNNGVVDDSQLPKDRFSAERLKGVDSTLKIQPAKLEDSAVYLCASSSQRTSGNTQYFGPGTRLTVL.

The CDR3 region has the DNA TGTGCCAGCAGCTTAGGGAGTGGGGGGGCCTCCTACGAGCAGTACGTC. It specifies CASSLGSGGASYEQYV. This chain uses TRBV11-2 with TRBJ2-7, with D possibly matching TRBD2 (7 bases). V dropped 1 base and J dropped 0 bases, with 13 bases sitting between them. The CDR3 is 16 amino acids. Germline assignment: CDR1 SGHAT and CDR2 FQNNGV.